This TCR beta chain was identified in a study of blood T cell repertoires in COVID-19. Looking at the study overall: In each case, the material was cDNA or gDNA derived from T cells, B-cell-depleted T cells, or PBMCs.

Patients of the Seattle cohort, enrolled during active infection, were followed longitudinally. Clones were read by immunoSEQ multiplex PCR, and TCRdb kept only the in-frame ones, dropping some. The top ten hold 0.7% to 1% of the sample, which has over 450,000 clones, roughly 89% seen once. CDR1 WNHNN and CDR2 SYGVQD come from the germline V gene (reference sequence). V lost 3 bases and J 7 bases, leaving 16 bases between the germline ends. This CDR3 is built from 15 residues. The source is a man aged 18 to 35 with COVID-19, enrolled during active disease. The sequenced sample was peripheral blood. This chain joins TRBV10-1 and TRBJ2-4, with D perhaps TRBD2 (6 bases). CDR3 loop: CASSEGTGGRNIQYF. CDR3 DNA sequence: TGCGCCAGCAGTGAAGGGACTGGGGGTCGGAACATTCAGTACTTC.